A selection of T cell receptor beta chains follows, all from one sample in a study of blood T cells in healthy people across ages. Via MiXCR, TCRdb re-called the 5' RACE reads, giving one row per CDR3 protein. Among about 810,000 distinct CDR3 sequences listed, about 36% were seen once. The sequencing sample was made of blood. Receptors were obtained from a man between 18 and 35 years old in good health. The CDR3 runs from the conserved cysteine through the conserved F or W.

>TRBJ2-7|TRBV29-1
CSVEANKGGSEQYF
>NA|TRBV9
CASSVRGRRPRYEQYF
>TRBJ2-7|TRBV6-6
CASTEQGADNEQYF
>TRBJ1-6|TRBV20-1
CSASTGGGPPLHF
>TRBJ1-5|TRBV4-3
CASSPETGGGNQPQHF
>TRBJ2-3|TRBV12-3/TRBV12-4
CASSPGTSGGVLYAQYF
>NA|TRBV20-1
CSVFEKYEQYF
>TRBJ1-2|TRBV3-1
CASSQSGGRGNYGYTF
>TRBJ1-1|TRBV20-1
CSASGSGMNTEAFF
>TRBJ2-4|TRBV13
CASSLGGNNIQYF
>TRBJ2-3|TRBV29-1
CSVAGGMTDTQYF
>TRBJ2-2|TRBV4-3
CASSQGTGYTGELFF
>TRBJ2-7|TRBV7-9
CAGSFGESGGFYEQYF
>TRBJ2-1|TRBV18
CASSSGQGYYNEQFF
>TRBJ2-3|TRBV18
CASSPSPGQSTDTQYF
>TRBJ2-7|TRBV12-3/TRBV12-4
CASSPSGVEQYF
>TRBJ2-1|TRBV5-5
CASSLWDGAYNEQFF
>TRBJ1-2|TRBV20-1
CSARPGTYSGGYGYTF
>TRBJ1-1|TRBV10-3
CAISESQGGTEAFF
>TRBJ2-3|TRBV29-1
CSVEGTQSTDTQYF
>TRBJ2-5|TRBV3-1
CASSQDWTSGEETQYF
>TRBJ2-3|TRBV9
CASSLETDGTDTQYF
>TRBJ1-6|TRBV28
CASRATGDSPLHF
>TRBJ1-2|TRBV5-1
CASSLGTYNYGYTF
>TRBJ2-3|TRBV20-1
CSAPPPGADTQYF
>TRBJ2-7|TRBV7-2
CASSIRGREQYF
>NA|TRBV5-1
CASSPGQGASCIQYF
>TRBJ1-5|TRBV6-1
CASSEAGGPRWPQHF
>TRBJ2-5|TRBV12-3/TRBV12-4
CASSFTAIQETQYF
>TRBJ2-1|TRBV2
CASSREGLYNEQFF
>TRBJ1-4|TRBV7-9
CASTPGGHSNEKLFF
>TRBJ2-7|TRBV3-1
CASSQGVRFYEQYF
>TRBJ2-7|TRBV15
CATSRDLSSYEQYF
>TRBJ2-1|TRBV24-1
CATSDHRGVSYNEQFF
>TRBJ1-1|TRBV30
CAWSVLGTEAFF
>TRBJ2-3|TRBV15
CATSANKGKDTQYF
>TRBJ2-2|TRBV5-8
CASSLIPRGNTGELFF
>NA|TRBV6-6
CASSPGQRYEQYF
>TRBJ1-1|TRBV4-2
CASRQNTGVSTEAFF
>TRBJ1-3|TRBV4-3
CASSQGTVGSGNTIYF
>TRBJ2-4|TRBV7-2
CASSYTGIVAKNIQYF
>TRBJ1-1|TRBV12-3/TRBV12-4
CASSFSILSNTEAFF
>TRBJ1-5|TRBV29-1
CSVGVRHNQPQHF
>TRBJ2-5|TRBV7-2
CASSLASGGRETQYF
>TRBJ1-2|TRBV12-3/TRBV12-4
CASREQGKGSYGYTF
>TRBJ1-2|TRBV4-3
CASSQEATGANYGYTF
>TRBJ2-3|TRBV28
CASTTTGVGTDTQYF
>TRBJ1-1|TRBV20-1
CSARGGRDVYTEAFF
>TRBJ2-1|TRBV12-3/TRBV12-4
CASSLGRSQFF
>TRBJ1-1|TRBV5-1
CASSLEGWGDTEAFF